This paragraph reports one T cell receptor (beta chain). The data stem from a study of T cell repertoires in cytomegalovirus infection. Germline CDR1 and CDR2: MNHNY and SVGAGI (reference sequence). Trimming stripped 7 bases from V and 0 bases from J, with 13 bases between. The CDR3 is 14 amino acids. TCRdb analysed the reads with MiXCR anew, one entry per CDR3 protein. The sample consists of around 290,000 distinct CDR3 sequences, about 25% of them appearing once. The chain employs TRBV6-6 and TRBJ2-7; TRBD2 is a possible D gene (6 bases). This TCR was sampled from a human donor in good health (CMV status not recorded). Some clones in this sample may be carry-over from other donors' samples. Material: PBMCs. The CDR3 protein is CASTPRRASYEQYF. For the CDR3, the DNA is TGTGCCAGCACCCCGAGGAGGGCCTCCTACGAGCAGTACTTC.